This T cell receptor beta chain was sequenced in a study of shared clonotypes between healthy human individuals. V dropped 0 bases and J dropped 1 base, with 9 bases sitting between them. CDR3 length: 15 residues. From germline, CDR1 is SGHRS and CDR2 YFSETQ. Subsets obtained from CD4+ cells comprised CD45RA+ naive and CD45RA-negative memory cells. Measured with immunoSEQ multiplex PCR; TCRdb has only the in-frame clones, and not every one. The sample consists of about 2.3 million clones, over 90% of them appearing once. For this clone: Other DNA sequences from this sample encode an identical CDR3 as well.

This TCR was sampled from a man aged 18 to 29 in good health. Some clones in this sample may be carry-over from other donors' samples. The specimen was naive CD4+ T cells from PBMCs. Subset of the sample: CD45RA+ positively selected. This chain uses TRBV5-1 with TRBJ2-3; a weak D match, TRBD2 (6 bases). Here the CDR3 reads CASSLAPGGTDTQYF. In nucleotides, the CDR3 is TGCGCCAGCAGCTTGGCGCCGGGGGGCACAGATACGCAGTATTTT.